What follows are 18 T cell receptor beta chains derived from one specimen sequenced in a study of blood T cell repertoires in COVID-19. TCRdb keeps only in-frame clones here, not all; method: immunoSEQ multiplex PCR. Here the sample spans about 87,000 clones, 60% to 80% being singletons. Sequencing used peripheral blood. The origin of the receptors is a woman in her forties or fifties with acute or convalescent COVID-19.

CDR3 nucleotides: TGTGCCAGCAGCCAAGAGGGGACTGCGGCTGAAGCTTTCTTT. Its translation is CASSQEGTAAEAFF. The chain combines TRBV3-1 (or the pseudogene TRBV3-2) with TRBJ1-1; D might be TRBD1 (5 bases). The CDR3 covers 14 residues. In germline, CDR1 is LGHDT, CDR2 YNNKEL (reference sequence). With 0 bases removed from V and 6 bases from J, the gap between germline ends came to 11 bases.

This chain links TRBV12-3 or TRBV12-4 with TRBJ2-5; unclear D gene. V was shortened by 8 bases and J by 7 bases, with 11 bases between the two germline ends. This CDR3 is built from 11 residues. CDR3 DNA sequence: TGTGCCAGCGGAGAGGTTGGGACCCAGTACTTC. Translating gives CASGEVGTQYF.

V usage is TRBV28 and J usage is TRBJ1-6; D is unclear. The CDR3 consists of 15 residues. The V end lost 3 bases, the J end lost 7 bases, and 13 bases lay between the germline ends. Germline V gives CDR1 MDHEN, CDR2 SYDVKM. CDR3 region: CASSLREMGNSPLHF. For the CDR3, the DNA is TGTGCCAGCAGTTTGCGGGAAATGGGGAATTCACCCCTCCACTTT.

This clone has a handful of counts. CDR3 in amino acids: CASGRQLQNEKLFF. The CDR3 region has the DNA TGTGCCAGCGGACGACAGTTACAGAATGAAAAACTGTTTTTT. The chain recombines TRBV6-5 with TRBJ1-4, with D perhaps TRBD1 (5 bases). V was clipped by 8 bases and J by 5 bases, with 15 bases between them. This CDR3 has 14 amino acids. The germline V gene has CDR1 MNHEY and CDR2 SVGAGI.

V and J are TRBV7-2 and TRBJ1-1; D unclear. The length of the CDR3 is 14 residues. V lost 5 bases and J 3 bases, leaving 13 bases between the germline ends. Germline V gene lookup returns CDR1 SGHTA and CDR2 FQGNSA. The CDR3 spells CASSPAGPYTEAFF. CDR3 nucleotides: TGTGCCAGCAGCCCGGCGGGCCCTTACACTGAAGCTTTCTTT.

V and J are TRBV6-6 and TRBJ1-1, with D perhaps TRBD1 (6 bases). This CDR3 is built from 15 residues. Per the germline V gene, CDR1 is MNHNY and CDR2 is SVGAGI (reference sequence). V was clipped by 6 bases and J by 1 base, with 15 bases between them. The CDR3 bases are TGTGCCAGCAGGGGGGGGCTTGGTGAGAACACTGAAGCTTTCTTT. Protein sequence: CASRGGLGENTEAFF.

The gene calls are TRBV9 and TRBJ2-2; 8 bases fit TRBD2. Germline V gene sequence: CDR1 SGDLS, CDR2 YYNGEE. This CDR3 is 18 amino acids long. The ends lost 4 bases at V and 1 base at J; junction bases unmatched: 12. CDR3 coding DNA: TGTGCCAGCAGCCCCATCGGCGGGGGGCCTCTGAACACCGGGGAGCTGTTTTTT. Protein sequence: CASSPIGGGPLNTGELFF.

In its sample, this clone was seen a few times. This rearrangement joins TRBV5-1 to TRBJ1-1; D is unresolved. Deletions cut 4 bases from V and 7 bases from J, with 14 bases between. This CDR3 region has 13 residues. Germline V gene lookup returns CDR1 SGHRS and CDR2 YFSETQ. CDR3 coding DNA: TGCGCCAGCAGCCCAACACCCGAGGGTGAAGCTTTCTTT. Translating it yields CASSPTPEGEAFF.

The chain is built from TRBV3-1 (or the pseudogene TRBV3-2) and TRBJ1-3, with D possibly TRBD1 on 6 matching bases. Germline loops: CDR1 LGHDT, CDR2 YNNKEL (reference sequence). V was cut by 1 base and J by 2 bases, with 15 bases left in between. The CDR3 consists of 17 residues. CDR3 loop: CASSQGTAVGAGNTIYF. The CDR3 DNA reads TGTGCCAGCAGCCAAGGGACAGCGGTTGGGGCTGGAAACACCATATATTTT.

A few counts support this clone. The chain's CDR3 is CASSVEAGQETQYF. The CDR3 DNA follows: TGTGCCAGCAGCGTAGAGGCAGGCCAAGAGACCCAGTACTTC. V is TRBV9 and J is TRBJ2-5; D not certain. The length of the CDR3 is 14 residues. The V and J ends lost 0 bases and 1 base respectively, with 7 bases between them. CDR1 and CDR2 (germline): SGDLS, YYNGEE. The complete variable domain, with remaining parts taken from reference TRBV9 and TRBJ2-5, reads DSGVTQTPKHLITATGQRVTLRCSPRSGDLSVYWYQQSLDQGLQFLIQYYNGEERAKGNILERFSAQQFPDLHSELNLSSLELGDSALYFCASSVEAGQETQYFGPGTRLLVL.

The chain carries TRBV5-1 and TRBJ1-3; the match to TRBD1 covers 7 bases. V lost 0 bases, J lost 4 bases, and 4 bases stayed unmatched. Per the germline V gene, CDR1 is SGHRS and CDR2 is YFSETQ. There are 15 residues in the CDR3. The CDR3 coding sequence is TGCGCCAGCAGCTTGGACGGACAGGTCGGAAACACCATATATTTT. Protein: CASSLDGQVGNTIYF.

V gene TRBV2 combines with J gene TRBJ1-2, with unresolved D. Trimming removed 5 bases from V and 2 bases from J, with 12 bases in between. The germline V gene encodes CDR1 SNHLY and CDR2 FYNNEI. The CDR3 sequence is 14 residues long. The CDR3 DNA sequence: TGTGCCAGCAGTCTCGGCGGGCAGAACTATGGCTACACCTTC. This sequence encodes CASSLGGQNYGYTF.

This sequence joins TRBV6-5 and TRBJ2-3, with 8 bases matching TRBD1. Germline V gene lookup returns CDR1 MNHEY and CDR2 SVGAGI. Germline trimming cut 5 bases from V and 4 bases from J; bases unmatched to any gene: 2. The CDR3 consists of 13 residues. CDR3 nucleotides: TGTGCCAGCAGTCGACAGGGGTCAGATACGCAGTATTTT. It is translated as CASSRQGSDTQYF.

The rearrangement links TRBV28 to TRBJ1-2; maybe TRBD1 (5 bases). Germline-derived CDR1 and CDR2 are MDHEN and SYDVKM. V was clipped by 6 bases and J by 7 bases, with 18 bases between them. The length of the CDR3 is 14 residues. The CDR3 DNA is TGTGCCAGCAGCCTCCTCCATCAGGGAGGTGGCTACACCTTC. Protein product: CASSLLHQGGGYTF.

V gene TRBV5-6 combines with J gene TRBJ2-7; D gene ambiguous. The CDR3 covers 13 residues. Trimming removed 0 bases from V and 3 bases from J, with 7 bases in between. From germline, CDR1 is SGHDT and CDR2 YYEEEE. CDR3: CASSLGQFYEQYF. The CDR3 DNA reads as TGTGCCAGCAGCTTGGGACAATTCTACGAGCAGTACTTC.

This clone has just a few counts. The chain employs TRBV5-1 and TRBJ1-1; 7 positions agree with TRBD1. V shed 4 bases and J 2 bases; nucleotides not matched to a gene: 8. The length of the CDR3 is 15 residues. Germline lookup yields CDR1 SGHRS and CDR2 YFSETQ. The CDR3 here is CASSETGAGNTEAFF. In DNA, the CDR3 is TGCGCCAGCAGCGAAACAGGGGCAGGTAACACTGAAGCTTTCTTT.

The J gene is TRBJ1-4, the V gene TRBV7-2, with unresolved D. V was cut by 1 base and J by 8 bases, with 5 bases left in between. Germline V gene lookup returns CDR1 SGHTA and CDR2 FQGNSA. This CDR3 spans 12 amino acids. The CDR3 sequence: CASSLVAEKLFF. CDR3 DNA: TGTGCCAGCAGCTTAGTAGCCGAAAAACTGTTTTTT.

This chain uses TRBV28 with TRBJ2-2; D call uncertain. CDR3 size: 15 residues. V gave up 8 bases and J gave up 2 bases, with 15 bases separating them. Germline V gene lookup returns CDR1 MDHEN and CDR2 SYDVKM. CDR3 bases: TGTGCCAGCTCTCTCGGTTCCGTTAACACCGGGGAGCTGTTTTTT. This translates into CASSLGSVNTGELFF.